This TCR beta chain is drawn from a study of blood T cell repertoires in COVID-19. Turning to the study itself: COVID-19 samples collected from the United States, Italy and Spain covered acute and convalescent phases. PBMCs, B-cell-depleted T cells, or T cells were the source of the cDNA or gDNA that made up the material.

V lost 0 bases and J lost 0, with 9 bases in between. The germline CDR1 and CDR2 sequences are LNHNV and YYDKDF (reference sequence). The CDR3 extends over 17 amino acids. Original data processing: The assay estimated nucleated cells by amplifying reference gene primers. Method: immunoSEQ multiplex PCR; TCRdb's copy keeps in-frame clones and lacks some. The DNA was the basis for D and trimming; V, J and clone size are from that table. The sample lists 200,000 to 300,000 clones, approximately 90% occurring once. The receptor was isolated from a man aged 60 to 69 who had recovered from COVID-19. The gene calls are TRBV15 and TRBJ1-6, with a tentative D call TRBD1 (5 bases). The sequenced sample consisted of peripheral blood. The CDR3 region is CATSREGLSSYNSPLHF. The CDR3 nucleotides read TGTGCCACCAGCAGAGAGGGACTGAGCTCCTATAATTCACCCCTCCACTTT.